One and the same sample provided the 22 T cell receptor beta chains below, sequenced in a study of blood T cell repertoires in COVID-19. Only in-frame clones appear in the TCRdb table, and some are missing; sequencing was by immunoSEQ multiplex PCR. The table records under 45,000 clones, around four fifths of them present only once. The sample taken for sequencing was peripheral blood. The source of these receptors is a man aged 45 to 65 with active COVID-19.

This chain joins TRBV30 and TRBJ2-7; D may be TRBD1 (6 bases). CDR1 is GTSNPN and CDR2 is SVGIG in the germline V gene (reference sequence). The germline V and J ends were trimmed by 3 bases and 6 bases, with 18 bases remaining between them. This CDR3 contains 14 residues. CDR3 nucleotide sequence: TGTGCCTGGAGGGGGGCCGGTGTGGCGGGCGAGCAGTACTTC. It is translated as CAWRGAGVAGEQYF. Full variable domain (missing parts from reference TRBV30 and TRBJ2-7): SQTIHQWPATLVQPVGSPLSLECTVEGTSNPNLYWYRQAAGRGLQLLFYSVGIGQISSEVPQNLSASRPQDRQFILSSKKLLLSDSGFYLCAWRGAGVAGEQYFGPGTRLTVT.

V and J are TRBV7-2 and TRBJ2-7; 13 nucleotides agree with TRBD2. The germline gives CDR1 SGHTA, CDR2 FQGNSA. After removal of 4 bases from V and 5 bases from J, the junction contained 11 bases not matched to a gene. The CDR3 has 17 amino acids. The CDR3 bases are TGTGCCAGCAGCTCTGGGACTAGCGGGAACCCAAGGAACGAGCAGTACTTC. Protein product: CASSSGTSGNPRNEQYF.

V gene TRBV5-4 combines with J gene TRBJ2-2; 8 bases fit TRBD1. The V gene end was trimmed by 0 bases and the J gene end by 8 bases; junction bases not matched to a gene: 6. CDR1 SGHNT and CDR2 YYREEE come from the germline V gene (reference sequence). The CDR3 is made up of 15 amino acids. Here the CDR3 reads CASSLADRGSGELFF. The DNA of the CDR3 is TGTGCCAGCAGCTTGGCCGACAGGGGTAGTGGGGAGCTGTTTTTT.

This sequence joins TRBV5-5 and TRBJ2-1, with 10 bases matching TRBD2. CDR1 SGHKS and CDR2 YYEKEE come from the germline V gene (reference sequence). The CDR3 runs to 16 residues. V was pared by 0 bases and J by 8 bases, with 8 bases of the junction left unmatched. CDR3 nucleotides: TGTGCCAGCAGCTTGGGTATTAGCGGGAGGAACGATGAGCAGTTCTTC. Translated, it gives CASSLGISGRNDEQFF.

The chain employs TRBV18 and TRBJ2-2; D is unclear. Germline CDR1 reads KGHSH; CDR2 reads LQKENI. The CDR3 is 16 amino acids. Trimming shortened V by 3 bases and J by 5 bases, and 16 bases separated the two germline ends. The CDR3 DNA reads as TGTGCCAGCTCACCGTACAATGGAGTTGAGACCGGGGAGCTGTTTTTT. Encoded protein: CASSPYNGVETGELFF.

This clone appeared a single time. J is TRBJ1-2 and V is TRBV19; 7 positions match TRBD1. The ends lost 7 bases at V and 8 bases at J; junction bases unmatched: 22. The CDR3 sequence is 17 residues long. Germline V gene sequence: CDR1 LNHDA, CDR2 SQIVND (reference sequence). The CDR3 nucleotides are TGTGCCAGTACCACAAAACAGGGGAATTTGGTCTTTGGGGGCTACACCTTC. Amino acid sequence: CASTTKQGNLVFGGYTF. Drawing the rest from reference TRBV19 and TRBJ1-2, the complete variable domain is DGGITQSPKYLFRKEGQNVTLSCEQNLNHDAMYWYRQDPGQGLRLIYYSQIVNDFQKGDIAEGYSVSREKKESFPLTVTSAQKNPTAFYLCASTTKQGNLVFGGYTFGSGTRLTVV.

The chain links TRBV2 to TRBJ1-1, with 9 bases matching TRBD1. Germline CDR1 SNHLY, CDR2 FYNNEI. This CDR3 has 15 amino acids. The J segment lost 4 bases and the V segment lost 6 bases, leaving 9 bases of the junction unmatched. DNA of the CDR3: TGTGCCAGCAGAGAAAACAGGGGGCAGGGCACTGAAGCTTTCTTT. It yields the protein CASRENRGQGTEAFF.

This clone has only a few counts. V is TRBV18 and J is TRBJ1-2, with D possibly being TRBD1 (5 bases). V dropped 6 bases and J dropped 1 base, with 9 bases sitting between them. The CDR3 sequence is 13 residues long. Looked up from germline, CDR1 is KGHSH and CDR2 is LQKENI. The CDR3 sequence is CASSATDNYGYTF. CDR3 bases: TGTGCCAGCTCGGCGACAGATAACTATGGCTACACCTTC.

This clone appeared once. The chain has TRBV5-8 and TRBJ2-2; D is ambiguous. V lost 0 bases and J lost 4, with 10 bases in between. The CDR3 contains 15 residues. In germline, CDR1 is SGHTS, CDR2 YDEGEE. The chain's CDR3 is CASSLVRQGTGELFF. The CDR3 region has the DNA TGTGCCAGCAGCTTGGTGAGGCAAGGCACCGGGGAGCTGTTTTTT.

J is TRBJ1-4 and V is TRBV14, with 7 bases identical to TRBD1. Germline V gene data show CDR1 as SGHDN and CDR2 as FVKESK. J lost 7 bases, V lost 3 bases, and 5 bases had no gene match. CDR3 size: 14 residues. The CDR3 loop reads CASSQATGSEKLFF. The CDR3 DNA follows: TGTGCCAGCAGCCAGGCGACAGGGAGTGAAAAACTGTTTTTT.

The CDR3 region is CASRAGGGSGQPQHF. The CDR3 region has the DNA TGTGCCAGCAGAGCAGGGGGAGGATCGGGACAGCCCCAGCATTTT. The chain has TRBV6-6 and TRBJ1-5; 7 nucleotides align to TRBD1. The CDR3 is 15 residues long. J gave up 7 bases and V 6 bases, and 12 bases lay outside the gene matches. The germline CDR1 and CDR2 sequences are MNHNY and SVGAGI (reference sequence).

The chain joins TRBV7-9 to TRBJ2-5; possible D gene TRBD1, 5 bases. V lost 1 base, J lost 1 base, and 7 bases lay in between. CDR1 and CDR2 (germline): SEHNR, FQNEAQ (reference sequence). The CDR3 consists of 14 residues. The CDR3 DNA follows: TGTGCCAGCAGCTTAGGACAGTTCCAAGAGACCCAGTACTTC. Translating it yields CASSLGQFQETQYF. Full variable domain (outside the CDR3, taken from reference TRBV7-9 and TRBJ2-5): DTGVSQNPRHKITKRGQNVTFRCDPISEHNRLYWYRQTLGQGPEFLTYFQNEAQLEKSRLLSDRFSAERPKGSFSTLEIQRTEQGDSAMYLCASSLGQFQETQYFGPGTRLLVL.

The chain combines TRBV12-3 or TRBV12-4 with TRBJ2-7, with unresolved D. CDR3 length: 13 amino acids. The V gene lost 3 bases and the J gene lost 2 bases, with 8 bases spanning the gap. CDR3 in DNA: TGTGCCAGCAGTTTTGGCTCTCCCTACGAGCAGTACTTC. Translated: CASSFGSPYEQYF.

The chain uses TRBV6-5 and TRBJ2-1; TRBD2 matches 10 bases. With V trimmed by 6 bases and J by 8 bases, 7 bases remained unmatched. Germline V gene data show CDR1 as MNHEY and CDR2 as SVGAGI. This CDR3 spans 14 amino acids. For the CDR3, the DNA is TGTGCCAGCAGCTTGGGACTAGCGCTCGATGAGCAGTTCTTC. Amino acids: CASSLGLALDEQFF.

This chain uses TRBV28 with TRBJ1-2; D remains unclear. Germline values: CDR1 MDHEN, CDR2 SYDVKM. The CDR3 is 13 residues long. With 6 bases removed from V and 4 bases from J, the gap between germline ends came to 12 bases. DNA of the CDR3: TGTGCCAGCAGAACCAGCGAGACCTATGGCTACACCTTC. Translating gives CASRTSETYGYTF.

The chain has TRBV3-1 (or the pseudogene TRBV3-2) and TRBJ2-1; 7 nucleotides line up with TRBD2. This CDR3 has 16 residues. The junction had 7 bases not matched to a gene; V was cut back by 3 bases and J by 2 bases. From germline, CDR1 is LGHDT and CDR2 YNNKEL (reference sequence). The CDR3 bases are TGTGCCAGCAGCCAGCAGGACGGACTAGCCTACAATGAGCAGTTCTTC. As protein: CASSQQDGLAYNEQFF.

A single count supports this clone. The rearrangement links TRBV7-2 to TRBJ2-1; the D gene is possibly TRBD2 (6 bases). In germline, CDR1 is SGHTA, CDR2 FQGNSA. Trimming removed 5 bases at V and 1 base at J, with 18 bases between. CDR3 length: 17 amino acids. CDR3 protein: CASSTRGTPISYNEQFF. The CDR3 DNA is TGTGCCAGCAGCACCCGCGGGACTCCGATTTCCTACAATGAGCAGTTCTTC.

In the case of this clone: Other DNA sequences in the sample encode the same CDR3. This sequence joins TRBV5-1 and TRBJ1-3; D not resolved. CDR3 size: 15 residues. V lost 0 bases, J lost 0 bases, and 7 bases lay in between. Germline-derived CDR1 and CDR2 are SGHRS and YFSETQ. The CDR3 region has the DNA TGCGCCAGCAGCTTGGATGGCAGCTCTGGAAACACCATATATTTT. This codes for CASSLDGSSGNTIYF.

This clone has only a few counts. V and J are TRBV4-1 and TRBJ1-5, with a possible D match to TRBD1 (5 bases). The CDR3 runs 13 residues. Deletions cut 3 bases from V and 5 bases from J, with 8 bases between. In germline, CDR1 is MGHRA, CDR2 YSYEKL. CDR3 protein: CASSQQGYQPQHF. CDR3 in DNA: TGCGCCAGCAGCCAGCAGGGTTATCAGCCCCAGCATTTT.

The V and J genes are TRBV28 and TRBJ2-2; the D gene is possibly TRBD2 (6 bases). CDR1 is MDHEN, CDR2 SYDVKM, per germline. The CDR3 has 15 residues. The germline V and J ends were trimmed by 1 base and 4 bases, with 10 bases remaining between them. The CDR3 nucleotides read TGTGCCAGCAGTTTATCTGGGACTTCCACCGGGGAGCTGTTTTTT. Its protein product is CASSLSGTSTGELFF. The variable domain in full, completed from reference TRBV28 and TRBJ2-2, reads DVKVTQSSRYLVKRTGEKVFLECVQDMDHENMFWYRQDPGLGLRLIYFSYDVKMKEKGDIPEGYSVSREKKERFSLILESASTNQTSMYLCASSLSGTSTGELFFGEGSRLTVL.

The CDR3 nucleotides are TGTGCCAGCAGTCCCCTCTCAGGGTGGCGGGGCTACACCTTC. It is translated as CASSPLSGWRGYTF. The gene calls are TRBV6-5 and TRBJ1-2; D might be TRBD1 (5 bases). This CDR3 comprises 14 residues. Germline V CDR1 and CDR2: MNHEY, SVGAGI. V lost 5 bases to trimming and J lost 8 bases, with 18 bases between them.

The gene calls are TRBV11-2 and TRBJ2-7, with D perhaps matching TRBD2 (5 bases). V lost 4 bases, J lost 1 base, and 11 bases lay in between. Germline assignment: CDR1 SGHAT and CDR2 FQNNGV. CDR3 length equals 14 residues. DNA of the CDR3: TGTGCCAGCAGCTATCGAGAGGGATCCTACGAGCAGTACTTC. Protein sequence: CASSYREGSYEQYF. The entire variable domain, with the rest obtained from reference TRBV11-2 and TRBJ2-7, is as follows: EAGVAQSPRYKIIEKRQSVAFWCNPISGHATLYWYQQILGQGPKLLIQFQNNGVVDDSQLPKDRFSAERLKGVDSTLKIQPAKLEDSAVYLCASSYREGSYEQYFGPGTRLTVT.